These 22 T cell receptor beta chains share one sample of origin, sequenced in a study of blood T cell repertoires in COVID-19. Generated by immunoSEQ multiplex PCR, the TCRdb table keeps only in-frame clones and is missing some. The sample consists of about 150,000 clones, around 88% of them appearing once. Sequenced material: peripheral blood. These receptors originate from a man in his fifties or sixties with active or convalescent COVID-19.

The chain employs TRBV4-2 and TRBJ1-4; no clear D gene. The CDR3 runs to 15 residues. Germline assignment: CDR1 LGHNA and CDR2 YNFKEQ. Trimming left V 3 bases short and J 0 bases short, with 8 bases between. DNA for the CDR3: TGTGCCAGCAGCCAGAGGGATGCAACTAATGAAAAACTGTTTTTT. Translation gives CASSQRDATNEKLFF.

The V and J genes are TRBV5-1 and TRBJ2-1; 9 bases are shared with TRBD2. The CDR3 is 15 amino acids. J lost 2 bases, V lost 3 bases, and 3 bases had no gene match. The V gene's germline CDR1 is SGHRS and CDR2 YFSETQ. The CDR3 is CASSSTSGAYNEQFF. Written as DNA, the CDR3 is TGCGCCAGCAGCTCGACTAGCGGAGCCTACAATGAGCAGTTCTTC.

V and J are TRBV4-2 and TRBJ2-7, with D hard to call. The CDR3 totals 15 residues. V was pared by 1 base and J by 0 bases, with 10 bases between. Germline CDR1 LGHNA, CDR2 YNFKEQ. Here the CDR3 reads CASSQGQASSYEQYF. The CDR3 DNA is TGTGCCAGCAGCCAAGGGCAGGCAAGCTCCTACGAGCAGTACTTC.

This chain connects TRBV19 to TRBJ1-6; D is possibly TRBD1 (5 bases). CDR1 is LNHDA, CDR2 SQIVND, per germline (reference sequence). The CDR3 length is 19 residues. Trimming removed 4 bases at V and 0 bases at J, with 19 bases between. CDR3 coding DNA: TGTGCCAGTAGTACGCTGCGGGACGGCAAAAGCTCCTATAATTCACCCCTCCACTTT. Its protein is CASSTLRDGKSSYNSPLHF.

This clone came up once. V gene TRBV2 combines with J gene TRBJ1-2, with 8 positions matching TRBD1. The CDR3 is made up of 15 amino acids. In germline, CDR1 is SNHLY, CDR2 FYNNEI. V gave up 6 bases and J gave up 7 bases; unmatched junction bases: 13. The CDR3 DNA reads as TGTGCCAGCAGAGGATTTGAGGACAGGGCGGGTGGCTACACCTTC. It translates to CASRGFEDRAGGYTF. The complete variable domain, with remaining parts taken from reference TRBV2 and TRBJ1-2, reads EPEVTQTPSHQVTQMGQEVILRCVPISNHLYFYWYRQILGQKVEFLVSFYNNEISEKSEIFDDQFSVERPDGSNFTLKIRSTKLEDSAMYFCASRGFEDRAGGYTFGSGTRLTVV.

The gene calls are TRBV5-4 and TRBJ1-4; 7 bases fit TRBD1. The CDR3 runs 14 residues. V lost 0 bases, J lost 8 bases, and 4 bases stayed unmatched. Looked up from germline, CDR1 is SGHNT and CDR2 is YYREEE (reference sequence). CDR3 coding DNA: TGTGCCAGCAGCTTGGGCAGGGGGAGAGAAAAACTGTTTTTT. Amino acids: CASSLGRGREKLFF. The full variable domain, its missing parts supplied by reference TRBV5-4 and TRBJ1-4, is ETGVTQSPTHLIKTRGQQVTLRCSSQSGHNTVSWYQQALGQGPQFIFQYYREEENGRGNFPPRFSGLQFPNYSSELNVNALELDDSALYLCASSLGRGREKLFFGSGTQLSVL.

This sequence joins TRBV6-5 and TRBJ1-5; D is undetermined. The CDR3 is made up of 14 amino acids. Trimming left V 6 bases short and J 4 bases short, with 13 bases between. From germline, CDR1 is MNHEY and CDR2 SVGAGI. CDR3: CASSKAGGNQPQHF. The CDR3 bases are TGTGCCAGCAGCAAGGCAGGTGGGAATCAGCCCCAGCATTTT.

The chain combines TRBV7-9 with TRBJ2-1; D possibly corresponds to TRBD2 (6 bases). This CDR3 region has 12 residues. V gave up 4 bases and J gave up 10 bases, with 11 bases separating them. The V gene's germline CDR1 is SEHNR and CDR2 FQNEAQ (reference sequence). The CDR3 region has the DNA TGTGCCAGCAGCTCCAGACTAGACGAGCAGTTCTTC. Its translation: CASSSRLDEQFF.

The chain carries TRBV3-1 (or the pseudogene TRBV3-2) and TRBJ2-1; 7 bases align to TRBD2. The CDR3 is 16 amino acids. After removal of 0 bases from V and 4 bases from J, the junction contained 6 bases not matched to a gene. Germline V lookup: CDR1 LGHDT, CDR2 YNNKEL (reference sequence). CDR3 DNA sequence: TGTGCCAGCAGCCAAGAAAGGACTAGTGATTACAATGAGCAGTTCTTC. Translated, it gives CASSQERTSDYNEQFF.

This clone was seen a single time. The chain links TRBV6-5 to TRBJ1-5; weak D call: TRBD1 (6 bases). The germline CDR1 and CDR2 sequences are MNHEY and SVGAGI. The CDR3 covers 13 residues. Trimming pared 4 bases from V and 7 bases from J, leaving 11 bases between. The CDR3 nucleotides read TGTGCCAGCAGTTTTACACAGGGACAGCCCCAGCATTTT. Translated, it gives CASSFTQGQPQHF.

The chain joins TRBV5-1 to TRBJ2-1; possibly TRBD1 for D (5 bases). Germline values: CDR1 SGHRS, CDR2 YFSETQ. The V end was cut by 3 bases, the J end by 9 bases, with 19 bases between. The CDR3 is 15 amino acids. CDR3 residues: CASSSGTGGSGEQFF. As DNA, the CDR3 is TGCGCCAGCAGCTCGGGTACAGGTGGGTCAGGTGAGCAGTTCTTC.

The CDR3 is CATSRSPGQGADTQYF. CDR3 in DNA: TGTGCCACCAGCAGAAGTCCCGGACAGGGAGCAGATACGCAGTATTTT. This chain connects TRBV15 to TRBJ2-3; 8 bases are a match to TRBD1. This CDR3 comprises 16 residues. Germline V gene data show CDR1 as LNHNV and CDR2 as YYDKDF (reference sequence). V gave up 2 bases and J gave up 4 bases; unmatched junction bases: 8. Complete variable domain (other parts from reference TRBV15 and TRBJ2-3): DAMVIQNPRYQVTQFGKPVTLSCSQTLNHNVMYWYQQKSSQAPKLLFHYYDKDFNNEADTPDNFQSRRPNTSFCFLDIRSPGLGDTAMYLCATSRSPGQGADTQYFGPGTRLTVL.

This chain uses TRBV6-5 with TRBJ2-7; 11 nucleotides agree with TRBD1. Germline V CDR1 and CDR2: MNHEY, SVGAGI. CDR3 length: 14 amino acids. V lost 10 bases, J lost 7 bases, and 12 bases stayed unmatched. CDR3 in amino acids: CANDRDRGVGEQYF. DNA of the CDR3: TGTGCCAACGACCGGGACAGGGGGGTCGGGGAGCAGTACTTC.

The V call is TRBV3-1 (or the pseudogene TRBV3-2), the J call TRBJ2-5; D is possibly TRBD2 (7 bases). This CDR3 region has 12 residues. Germline V lookup: CDR1 LGHDT, CDR2 YNNKEL (reference sequence). V gave up 0 bases and J gave up 13 bases, with 12 bases separating them. The CDR3 region has the DNA TGTGCCAGCAGCCAAGAGGTGCGGGGGCTGTACTTC. This encodes CASSQEVRGLYF.

V is TRBV27 and J is TRBJ2-3, with 7 bases matching TRBD1. J lost 8 bases, V lost 5 bases, and 13 bases had no gene match. The V gene's germline CDR1 is MNHEY and CDR2 SMNVEV (reference sequence). This CDR3 is 15 amino acids long. CDR3 region: CASSLSTGQIGTQYF. The CDR3 coding sequence is TGTGCCAGCAGTCTTTCGACAGGGCAAATAGGTACGCAGTATTTT.

This chain uses TRBV18 with TRBJ2-5; 13 positions match TRBD2. Germline V gene sequence: CDR1 KGHSH, CDR2 LQKENI. The length of the CDR3 is 15 residues. With 6 bases clipped from V and 3 bases from J, the junction kept 4 bases outside the gene matches. The CDR3 protein is CASSWTSGSEETQYF. For the CDR3, the DNA is TGTGCCAGCTCCTGGACTAGCGGGAGTGAAGAGACCCAGTACTTC.

The V gene is TRBV10-3, the J gene TRBJ1-2, with D unresolved. Per germline, CDR1 ENHRY and CDR2 SYGVKD. The CDR3 extends over 14 amino acids. Deletions cut 0 bases from V and 7 bases from J, with 12 bases between. CDR3: CAISESEGGFGYTF. The DNA for the CDR3 is TGTGCCATCAGTGAGTCGGAGGGTGGATTTGGCTACACCTTC.

The CDR3 nucleotides are TGTGCCAGCAGCTTAGTCTGGACAGGAGGAAATGAGCAGTTCTTC. Translated, it gives CASSLVWTGGNEQFF. The V gene is TRBV7-2, the J gene TRBJ2-1; TRBD1 agrees at 7 bases. The CDR3 has 15 residues. V trimming: 1 base; J trimming: 7 bases; junction bases outside the gene matches: 7. CDR1 is SGHTA and CDR2 is FQGNSA in the germline V gene.

The rearrangement joins TRBV18 to TRBJ1-5; 10 bases are a match to TRBD1. The CDR3 runs 16 residues. J lost 0 bases, V lost 2 bases, and 1 base had no gene match. The germline gives CDR1 KGHSH, CDR2 LQKENI. The CDR3 nucleotides read TGTGCCAGCTCACCAGGACAGGGGGTTAGCAATCAGCCCCAGCATTTT. It translates to CASSPGQGVSNQPQHF.

The chain joins TRBV5-1 to TRBJ1-1; 11 nucleotides match TRBD1. Germline V CDR1 and CDR2: SGHRS, YFSETQ. There are 15 residues in the CDR3. Losses at the gene ends were 0 bases for V and 4 bases for J; bases not matched to a gene: 2. The CDR3 here is CASSLVGTGGTEAFF. Here the CDR3 DNA reads TGCGCCAGCAGCTTGGTCGGGACAGGGGGCACTGAAGCTTTCTTT.

The chain recombines TRBV7-2 with TRBJ1-3; D may be TRBD1 (6 bases). V dropped 3 bases and J dropped 2 bases, with 11 bases sitting between them. CDR3 length equals 15 residues. CDR1 is SGHTA and CDR2 is FQGNSA in the germline V gene. The CDR3, as DNA: TGTGCCAGCAGCTTCACCGGGACAACTGGAAACACCATATATTTT. It yields the protein CASSFTGTTGNTIYF.

This clone has just one count. The V call is TRBV11-2, the J call TRBJ2-5; D is perhaps TRBD1 (6 bases). The V gene's germline CDR1 is SGHAT and CDR2 FQNNGV. The CDR3 sequence is 16 residues long. V lost 5 bases and J lost 1, with 17 bases in between. DNA for the CDR3: TGTGCCAGCAGCCCAACCCTCGGGACACTCCAAGAGACCCAGTACTTC. It is translated as CASSPTLGTLQETQYF.